Listed here are 19 T cell receptor beta chains from one sample, sequenced in a study of T cells expressing NK-cell markers. TCRdb reanalyzed the 5' RACE reads and collapses them to one entry per CDR3 protein, without DNA. The specimen's table records 200,000 to 300,000 distinct CDR3 sequences. Sequencing used blood T cells: a sorted CD56 or NKG2C T cell subset, CD4+ or CD8+ T cells, or bulk PBMC T cells (not recorded which). The receptors stem from a woman between 18 and 75 years old in good health.

V and J are TRBV6-1 and TRBJ1-2; the D call from TCRdb, TRBD1, cannot be confirmed without DNA. CDR1 and CDR2 (germline): MNHNS, SASEGT. CDR3 length: 16 amino acids. The CDR3 sequence is CASSRSDRDAYYGYTF.

The V call is TRBV12-3 or TRBV12-4, the J call TRBJ2-7; as DNA is missing, the TRBD1 call by TCRdb cannot be tested. The CDR3 has 11 amino acids. Here the CDR3 reads CARPGPYEQYF.

The chain employs TRBV20-1 and TRBJ1-5. The CDR3 consists of 13 residues. The germline V gene has CDR1 DFQATT and CDR2 SNEGSKA (reference sequence). CDR3 in amino acids: CSAGQFSNQPQHF.

This rearrangement joins TRBV25-1 to TRBJ2-2; TCRdb's D call, TRBD1, is unchecked because there is no DNA. This CDR3 has 15 amino acids. Germline CDR1 MGHDK, CDR2 SYGVNS. CDR3: CASSAETGGIGELFF.

The chain is built from TRBV20-1 and TRBJ2-7; the D gene TCRdb calls, TRBD1, cannot be checked with no DNA. Germline V gene sequence: CDR1 DFQATT, CDR2 SNEGSKA (reference sequence). This CDR3 contains 14 residues. The CDR3 sequence is CSARTGTASYEQYF.

The gene calls are TRBV20-1 and TRBJ2-4; TCRdb picks TRBD2, but there is no DNA to check that call. Germline CDR1 and CDR2: DFQATT and SNEGSKA (reference sequence). This CDR3 contains 13 residues. CDR3 loop: CSASLPAKNIQYF.

The CDR3 is CASSPLDAGSGEGYTF. This rearrangement joins TRBV18 to TRBJ1-2; TCRdb designates TRBD1, a call that cannot be tested without DNA. The CDR3 totals 16 residues. CDR1 and CDR2 (germline): KGHSH, LQKENI.

The V and J genes are TRBV28 and TRBJ2-1; TCRdb lists TRBD1, though no DNA is available to test this call. The V gene's germline CDR1 is MDHEN and CDR2 SYDVKM. This CDR3 region has 16 residues. The CDR3 reads CASSLSRTGSGNEQFF.

The J gene is TRBJ1-3, the V gene TRBV29-1; the D call of TRBD1 rests on TCRdb alone, since no DNA is present to check it. Germline V gene lookup returns CDR1 SQVTM and CDR2 ANQGSEA. This CDR3 is 15 amino acids long. The CDR3 region is CSVQSQGVSGNTIYF.

The chain's CDR3 is CATSRTGANTGELFF. This sequence joins TRBV15 and TRBJ2-2; TCRdb's D call of TRBD1 is untestable without DNA. The CDR3 consists of 15 residues. Germline-derived CDR1 and CDR2 are LNHNV and YYDKDF (reference sequence).

The chain joins TRBV7-3 to TRBJ2-1; TCRdb outputs TRBD1, but without DNA this stays unchecked. Germline loops: CDR1 SGHTA, CDR2 FQGTGA. The CDR3 is 15 amino acids. CDR3: CASSPQGYSYNEQFF.

The chain is built from TRBV18 and TRBJ2-3; TCRdb returns TRBD1, unconfirmable since there is no DNA. The CDR3 contains 13 residues. The germline CDR1 and CDR2 sequences are KGHSH and LQKENI. CDR3 sequence: CASSPIGGQGQYF.

This chain connects TRBV4-1 to TRBJ2-5. This CDR3 has 15 amino acids. In germline, CDR1 is MGHRA, CDR2 YSYEKL. The CDR3 is CASSQEGSVVETQYF.

The rearrangement uses TRBV7-9 and TRBJ1-1; the D call from TCRdb, TRBD1, cannot be confirmed without DNA. The germline V gene has CDR1 SEHNR and CDR2 FQNEAQ (reference sequence). This CDR3 has 13 residues. The CDR3 here is CASSFKQGTEAFF.

The V gene is TRBV29-1, the J gene TRBJ2-1; the TRBD2 assignment by TCRdb is unverifiable without DNA. The CDR3 is 18 residues long. The germline V gene has CDR1 SQVTM and CDR2 ANQGSEA. The CDR3 region is CSVELRPPIAGGYNEQFF.

The CDR3 sequence: CASSLTLSTDTQYF. The chain employs TRBV7-2 and TRBJ2-3. This CDR3 is built from 14 residues. Germline V gene data show CDR1 as SGHTA and CDR2 as FQGNSA.

J is TRBJ2-3 and V is TRBV7-2; TCRdb reports TRBD2, a call that lacks DNA to check it against. The CDR3 is made up of 13 amino acids. CDR1 SGHTA and CDR2 FQGNSA come from the germline V gene. This CDR3 reads CASSGTILDTQYF.

The chain has TRBV28 and TRBJ1-6. Germline V gene sequence: CDR1 MDHEN, CDR2 SYDVKM. The CDR3 loop spans 14 amino acids. The CDR3 region is CASSLFGAGSPLHF.

The CDR3 here is CASSQDNRAWIPLHF. V gene TRBV4-3 combines with J gene TRBJ1-6; TCRdb reports TRBD1, a call that lacks DNA to check it against. CDR3 length: 15 residues. Germline V CDR1 and CDR2: LGHNA, YSLEER.